This T cell receptor beta chain was identified during a study of beta chain features in type 1 diabetes. On the study more broadly: Examination spanned approximately 110 million sorted cells from all samples.

Germline V gives CDR1 LGHNA, CDR2 YSLEER. This CDR3 has 18 residues. Deletions cut 4 bases from V and 1 base from J, with 22 bases between. As every portion of the isolated RNA was reverse transcribed, the sequencing read expressed TCRB transcripts. Sequencing was performed with immunoSEQ multiplex PCR; in TCRdb, only in-frame clones are kept and a portion is missing. This sample has under 450,000 clones; approximately 15% occur once, and the top ten carry 0.035% to 0.04%. This clone was found a few times. Sample: naive CD4+ T cells from blood. The rearrangement links TRBV4-3 to TRBJ1-2; unclear D gene. This receptor was obtained from a man aged 25-45 years in good health. The CDR3 sequence is CASSRGVDGLNINYGYTF. The CDR3 region has the DNA TGCGCCAGCAGCCGAGGTGTCGACGGTCTAAATATTAACTATGGCTACACCTTC.